This record concerns one T cell receptor beta chain sequence. Germline loops: CDR1 LGHNA, CDR2 YSLEER. This CDR3 contains 18 residues. This specimen belongs to a study of monozygotic twins with inflammatory bowel disease. TCRalpha and TCRbeta cDNA underwent two nested PCRs of 16 and 9 cycles. TCRdb reprocessed the 5' RACE reads and keeps a single row for each CDR3 protein, giving no DNA. The sample is made up of a few hundred thousand distinct CDR3 sequences, and the top ten hold 2.5% to 3% of it. The TCR comes from a human donor with ulcerative colitis or Crohn's disease, or a healthy co-twin of an affected twin (not recorded which). The chain couples TRBV4-3 to TRBJ2-1; TCRdb proposes TRBD1, but this gene call is untestable without DNA. The sequencing input was blood. Here the CDR3 reads CASSQDLGSFGTSNEQFF.